This entry concerns a single TCR beta chain. With V trimmed by 7 bases and J by 2 bases, 5 bases remained unmatched. The CDR3 extends over 14 amino acids. Germline loops: CDR1 MNHNY, CDR2 SVGAGI (reference sequence). Survey-level TCR beta sequencing used the immunoSEQ assay. Libraries were prepared by immunoSEQ multiplex PCR; TCRdb keeps only in-frame clonotypes and omits some of them. Of some 68,000 clones in the sample, 93% were seen once. The sample was PBMCs. This sequence originates from a man aged 35-49 years with rheumatoid arthritis. The J gene is TRBJ2-7, the V gene TRBV6-6, with 10 positions matching TRBD1. Here the CDR3 reads CASTGQGFTYEQYF. The CDR3 DNA sequence: TGTGCCAGCACGGGACAGGGGTTTACCTACGAGCAGTACTTC.